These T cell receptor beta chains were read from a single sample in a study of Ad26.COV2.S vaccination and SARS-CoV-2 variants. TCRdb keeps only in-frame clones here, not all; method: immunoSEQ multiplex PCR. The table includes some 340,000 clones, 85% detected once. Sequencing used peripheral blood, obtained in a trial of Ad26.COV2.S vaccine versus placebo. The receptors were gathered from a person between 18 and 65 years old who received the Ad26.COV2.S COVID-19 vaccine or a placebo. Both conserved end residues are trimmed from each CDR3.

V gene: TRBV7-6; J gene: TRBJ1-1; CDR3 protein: ASSLAGTEAF
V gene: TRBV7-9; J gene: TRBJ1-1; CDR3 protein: ASSGAGKNTEAF
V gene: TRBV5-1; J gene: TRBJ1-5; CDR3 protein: ASSSDSPNQPQH
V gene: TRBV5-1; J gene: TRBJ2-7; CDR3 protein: ASSLGTGDTYEQY
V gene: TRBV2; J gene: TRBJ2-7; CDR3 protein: ASSAGAGHSYEQY
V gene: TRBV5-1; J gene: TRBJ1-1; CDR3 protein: ASSLRGYTEAF
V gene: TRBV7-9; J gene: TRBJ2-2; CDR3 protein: ASSPMGGRGNTGELF
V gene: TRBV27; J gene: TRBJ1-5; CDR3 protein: ASSYGTGNQPQH
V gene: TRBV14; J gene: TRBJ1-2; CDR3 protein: ATAKDRLDGYT
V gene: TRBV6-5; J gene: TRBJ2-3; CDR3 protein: ASSYLSVGGTDTQY
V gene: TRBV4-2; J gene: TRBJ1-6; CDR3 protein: ASSQPGQGTPLH
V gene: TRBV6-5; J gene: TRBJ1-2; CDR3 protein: ASSRAIDPGYT
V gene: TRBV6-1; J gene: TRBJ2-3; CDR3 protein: ASSERSGIDTQY
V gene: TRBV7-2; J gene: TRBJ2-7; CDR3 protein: ASSFARRGGNYEQY
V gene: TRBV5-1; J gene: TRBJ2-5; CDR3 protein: ASSLALQETQY
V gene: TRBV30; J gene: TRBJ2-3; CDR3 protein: AWKASGGRGTQY
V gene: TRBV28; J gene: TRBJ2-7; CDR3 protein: ASSLGNHYEQY
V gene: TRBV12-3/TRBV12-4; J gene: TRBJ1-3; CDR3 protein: ASSSFGYTIY
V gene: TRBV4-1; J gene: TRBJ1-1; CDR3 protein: ASSLNLGTLEAF
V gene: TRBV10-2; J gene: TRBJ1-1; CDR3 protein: ASSASGDMNTEAF
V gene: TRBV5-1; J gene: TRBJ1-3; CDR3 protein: ASSLVGGPSGNTIY
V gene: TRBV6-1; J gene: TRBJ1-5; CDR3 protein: ASSDRRTGERQPQH
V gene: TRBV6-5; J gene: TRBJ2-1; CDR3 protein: ASSYETGNNEQF
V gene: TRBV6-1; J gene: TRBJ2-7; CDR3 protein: ASSEQGVDEQY
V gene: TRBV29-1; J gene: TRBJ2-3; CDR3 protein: SVGRVATDTQY
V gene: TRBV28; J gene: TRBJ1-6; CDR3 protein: ASSLGQGNSPLH
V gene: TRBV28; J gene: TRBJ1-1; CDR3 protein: ASNIQGASGTEAF
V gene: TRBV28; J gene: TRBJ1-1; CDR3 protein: ASTHSLNTEAF
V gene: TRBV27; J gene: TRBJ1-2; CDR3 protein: ASSSRTGRGYYGYT
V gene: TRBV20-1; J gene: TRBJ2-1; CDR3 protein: SASQTGGDTYNEQF
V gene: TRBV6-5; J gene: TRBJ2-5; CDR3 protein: ASSYSTSGVVETQY
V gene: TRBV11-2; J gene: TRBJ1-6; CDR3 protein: ASSYGSSYNSPLH
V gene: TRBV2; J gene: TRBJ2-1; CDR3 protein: ASSEQGRTYNEQF
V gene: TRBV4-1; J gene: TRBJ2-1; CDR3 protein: ASSQDGGLARYNEQF
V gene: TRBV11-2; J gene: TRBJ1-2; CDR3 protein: ASSPGINYGYT
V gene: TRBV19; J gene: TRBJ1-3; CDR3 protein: ASRNRGTSSGNTIY
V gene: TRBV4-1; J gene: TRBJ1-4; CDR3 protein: ASSSLGRANEKLF
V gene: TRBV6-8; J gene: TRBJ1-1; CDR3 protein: ASSYSYRAYKEAF
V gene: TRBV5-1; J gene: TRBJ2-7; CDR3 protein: ASSWGTSGAAGEQY
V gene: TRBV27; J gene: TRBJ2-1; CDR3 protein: ASSSTLAGGPYEQF
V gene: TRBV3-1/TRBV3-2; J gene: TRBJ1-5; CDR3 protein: ASTPRVGQPQH
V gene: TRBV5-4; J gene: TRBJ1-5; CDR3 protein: ASSRQGAQPQH
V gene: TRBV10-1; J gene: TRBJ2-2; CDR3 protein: ASVWGRDGELF
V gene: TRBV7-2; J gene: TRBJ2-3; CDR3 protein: ASRERGTDTQY
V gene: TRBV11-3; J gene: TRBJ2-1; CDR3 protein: ASRSRGNSYNEQF
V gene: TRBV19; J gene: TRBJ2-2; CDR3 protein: ASSIQDPTGELF
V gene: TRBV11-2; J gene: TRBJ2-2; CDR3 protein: ASNRDRGNTGELF
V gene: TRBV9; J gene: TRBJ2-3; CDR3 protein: ASSVLGIRDTQY
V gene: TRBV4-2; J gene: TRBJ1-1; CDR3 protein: ASSQDGGANTEAF
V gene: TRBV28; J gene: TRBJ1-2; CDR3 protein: ASSLWVGLEDHGYT
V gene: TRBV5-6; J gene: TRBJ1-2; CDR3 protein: ASSLAPGQGQERGYT
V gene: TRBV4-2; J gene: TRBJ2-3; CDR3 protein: ASSQLSGGYGTDTQY
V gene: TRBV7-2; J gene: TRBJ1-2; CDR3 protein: ASSRDRLYSANYGYT